This record concerns one T cell receptor (beta chain) sequence. Its specificity is not known. The investigators sampled blood at baseline, at cycle 4 day 1, and at cycle 7 day 1. The protocol was immunoSEQ multiplex PCR, while the TCRdb copy is restricted to in-frame clones and leaves out a portion. In the table there are 35,000 to 50,000 clones, 70% to 90% of which are singletons. The entry originates in a study of OX40 agonist ivuxolimab in advanced cancers. For the study at large: At 0.01 to 10 mg/kg, ivuxolimab was administered intravenously to patients every 2 weeks.

Study-level results: In the expanded peripheral T cells, antigen specificity was never determined. In general, CD8+ T cells held more expanded clones than CD4+ did, on average.

CDR1 is SGHAT and CDR2 is FQNNGV in the germline V gene. The CDR3 contains 13 residues. The trim removed 3 bases at V and 2 bases at J, leaving 1 base unmatched. Sequenced here: CD4+ or CD8+ T cells sorted from blood, sampled in a trial of the OX40 agonist ivuxolimab. The rearrangement links TRBV11-2 to TRBJ2-7; 7 bases are a match to TRBD1. The receptor was derived from an adult with an advanced solid tumor such as melanoma, head and neck, liver or kidney cancer. Here the CDR3 DNA reads TGTGCCAGCAGCTTTGGACAGGCCTACGAGCAGTACTTC. This translates into CASSFGQAYEQYF. The complete variable domain, with remaining parts taken from reference TRBV11-2 and TRBJ2-7, reads EAGVAQSPRYKIIEKRQSVAFWCNPISGHATLYWYQQILGQGPKLLIQFQNNGVVDDSQLPKDRFSAERLKGVDSTLKIQPAKLEDSAVYLCASSFGQAYEQYFGPGTRLTVT.